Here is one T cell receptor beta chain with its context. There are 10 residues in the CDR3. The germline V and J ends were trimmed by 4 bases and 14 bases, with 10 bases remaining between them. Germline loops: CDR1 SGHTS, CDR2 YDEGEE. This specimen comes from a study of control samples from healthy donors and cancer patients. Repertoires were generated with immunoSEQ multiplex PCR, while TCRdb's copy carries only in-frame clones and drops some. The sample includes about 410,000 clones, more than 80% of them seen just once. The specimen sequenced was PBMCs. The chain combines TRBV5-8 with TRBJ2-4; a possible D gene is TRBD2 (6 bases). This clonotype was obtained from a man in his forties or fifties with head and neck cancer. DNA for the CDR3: TGTGCCAGCAGCACGTGGGGGGAGTACTTC. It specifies CASSTWGEYF. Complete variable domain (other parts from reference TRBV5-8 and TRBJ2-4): EAGVTQSPTHLIKTRGQQATLRCSPISGHTSVYWYQQALGLGLQFLLWYDEGEERNRGNFPPRFSGRQFPNYSSELNVNALELEDSALYLCASSTWGEYFGAGTRLSVL.